The 6 T cell receptor beta chains below all came from one sample that was sequenced in a study of blood T cells in healthy people across ages. A second PCR, run for about 7 to 11 cycles, used a sample-barcoded 5' primer plus a J-beta primer mix. MiXCR, run by TCRdb on the 5' RACE reads, gives a single entry per CDR3 protein. The sample contains 780,000 or so distinct CDR3 sequences, around 25% of which appear only once. The sample also formed part of further work on T cells of mothers and their children.

The sample was blood. The receptors shown here come from a boy aged 5 to 17 in good health.

The rearrangement joins TRBV29-1 to TRBJ2-1, with 7 nucleotides matching TRBD1. Matching the DNA end better, TRBJ2-7 makes the J call doubtful. Germline V gene sequence: CDR1 SQVTM, CDR2 ANQGSEA. The CDR3 loop spans 14 amino acids. The CDR3: CSVATGDGYYEQYF. The CDR3 DNA is TGCAGCGTTGCCACAGGGGACGGCTACTACGAGCAGTACTTC.

The V gene is TRBV12-3 or TRBV12-4, the J gene TRBJ1-2, with 9 nucleotides matching TRBD1. The CDR3 is 17 residues long. Unmatched junction bases numbered 17, after V lost 6 bases and J lost 6 bases. CDR3 coding DNA: TGTGCCAGCAGGGACTATGCCGGGACAGGGTCTCAGGATGGCTACACCTTC. Its translation: CASRDYAGTGSQDGYTF.

This clonotype was recorded once. V gene TRBV6-2 or TRBV6-3 combines with J gene TRBJ2-2; TRBD2 aligns across 7 bases. CDR3 length equals 18 residues. V lost 6 bases and J lost 0; bases outside the gene matches: 13. Looked up from germline, CDR1 is MNHEY and CDR2 is SVGEGT. CDR3 loop: CASSLPPLAASNTGELFF. In nucleotides, the CDR3 is TGTGCCAGCAGCCTACCGCCCCTAGCGGCCTCGAACACCGGGGAGCTGTTTTTT.

The chain uses TRBV7-6 and TRBJ2-1; 13 positions agree with TRBD2. The CDR3 spans 18 residues. Trimming at V came to 6 bases and at J to 9 bases, leaving 17 bases not matched to a gene. Germline-derived CDR1 and CDR2 are SGHVS and FNYEAQ. The CDR3, as DNA: TGTGCCAGCAGTTTACGACTAGCGGGGGGCCCCAGGGGACCTGAGCAGTTCTTC. Translation: CASSLRLAGGPRGPEQFF. The variable domain in full, with the rest retrieved from reference TRBV7-6 and TRBJ2-1, is GAGVSQSPRYKVTKRGQDVALRCDPISGHVSLYWYRQALGQGPEFLTYFNYEAQQDKSGLPNDRFSAERPEGSISTLTIQRTEQRDSAMYRCASSLRLAGGPRGPEQFFGPGTRLTVL.

This clonotype was seen only a few times. The chain carries TRBV7-2 and TRBJ2-3, with 9 positions matching TRBD1. Germline values: CDR1 SGHTA, CDR2 FQGNSA. CDR3 size: 12 residues. The CDR3 DNA sequence: TGTGCTGGACAGGGGTTCACAGATACGCAGTATTTT. Translation: CAGQGFTDTQYF.

V and J are TRBV5-1 and TRBJ2-7; 8 bases fit TRBD2. The CDR3 runs 14 residues. Trimming at V came to 6 bases and at J to 3 bases, leaving 8 bases not matched to a gene. CDR1 is SGHRS and CDR2 is YFSETQ in the germline V gene. CDR3 nucleotide sequence: TGCGCCAGCACCCCTAGCGGGTCTGGCTACGAGCAGTACTTC. It translates to CASTPSGSGYEQYF.